The next 10 T cell receptor beta chains were all read from a single sample in a study of OX40 agonist ivuxolimab in advanced cancers. Produced via immunoSEQ multiplex PCR; TCRdb's table is partial and in-frame only. The sample has roughly 86,000 clones, roughly nine tenths seen once. Sequenced material: CD4+ or CD8+ T cells sorted from blood, taken in a trial of the OX40 agonist ivuxolimab. The receptor set was obtained from an adult with an advanced solid tumor such as melanoma, head and neck, liver or kidney cancer.

The chain has TRBV5-4 and TRBJ1-6; D ambiguous. Germline CDR1 and CDR2: SGHNT and YYREEE (reference sequence). CDR3 length: 14 amino acids. Trimming removed 3 bases at V and 9 bases at J, with 13 bases between. The CDR3 bases are TGTGCCAGCAGCTCGGTCGAGCTGGGTTCACCCCTCCACTTT. This translates into CASSSVELGSPLHF.

This rearrangement joins TRBV11-3 to TRBJ2-7; unclear D gene. In germline, CDR1 is SGHNT, CDR2 YENEEA. This CDR3 has 13 residues. The germline V and J ends were trimmed by 5 bases and 3 bases, with 11 bases remaining between them. CDR3 sequence reads: CASSLGANYEQYF. The DNA of the CDR3 is TGTGCCAGCAGCCTCGGCGCCAACTACGAGCAGTACTTC.

The V call is TRBV7-9, the J call TRBJ2-1, with D possibly being TRBD2 (5 bases). Germline V gene data show CDR1 as SEHNR and CDR2 as FQNEAQ (reference sequence). Trimming shortened V by 4 bases and J by 9 bases, and 10 bases separated the two germline ends. CDR3 size: 12 residues. CDR3 region: CASSSGLIEQFF. For the CDR3, the DNA is TGTGCCAGCAGCTCCGGACTGATTGAGCAGTTCTTC. Full variable domain (missing parts from reference TRBV7-9 and TRBJ2-1): DTGVSQNPRHKITKRGQNVTFRCDPISEHNRLYWYRQTLGQGPEFLTYFQNEAQLEKSRLLSDRFSAERPKGSFSTLEIQRTEQGDSAMYLCASSSGLIEQFFGPGTRLTVL.

This chain connects TRBV21-1 to TRBJ1-5; the D call TRBD1 from the table was never checked on the DNA. TRBV21-1 is reported as a pseudogene. This CDR3 is 13 amino acids long. The CDR3 region is CASSDRGKQPQHF. As DNA, the CDR3 is TGTGCCAGCAGTGACAGGGGAAAGCAGCCCCAGCATTTT.

The V gene is TRBV18, the J gene TRBJ2-1, with 11 bases identical to TRBD2. CDR1 and CDR2 from the germline V gene are KGHSH and LQKENI. V shed 4 bases, J shed 8 bases, and the junction held 10 bases outside the gene matches. CDR3 length: 16 residues. This CDR3 is CASSLIAGGRLDEQFF. Here the CDR3 DNA reads TGTGCCAGCTCACTCATAGCGGGAGGGCGCTTGGATGAGCAGTTCTTC.

This rearrangement joins TRBV9 to TRBJ2-7, with D uncertain. Between the trimmed V and J ends, which lost 7 bases and 0 bases, there was a span of 11 bases. The CDR3 covers 13 residues. CDR1 SGDLS and CDR2 YYNGEE come from the germline V gene. The DNA of the CDR3 is TGTGCCAGCTCTCCCCTAAGCTCCTACGAGCAGTACTTC. Protein: CASSPLSSYEQYF. Full variable domain (missing parts from reference TRBV9 and TRBJ2-7): DSGVTQTPKHLITATGQRVTLRCSPRSGDLSVYWYQQSLDQGLQFLIQYYNGEERAKGNILERFSAQQFPDLHSELNLSSLELGDSALYFCASSPLSSYEQYFGPGTRLTVT.

CDR3 amino acids: CASSSRSPRATYNEQFF. DNA for the CDR3: TGTGCCAGCAGCTCCCGATCCCCGCGGGCGACCTACAATGAGCAGTTCTTC. The gene calls are TRBV7-9 and TRBJ2-1; a possible D gene is TRBD2 (5 bases). The CDR3 runs 17 residues. From germline, CDR1 is SEHNR and CDR2 FQNEAQ (reference sequence). Trimming took 4 bases from V and 2 from J, leaving 18 bases between them.

The genes are TRBV5-5 and TRBJ2-1, with a weak D call TRBD1 (6 bases). CDR1 and CDR2 (germline): SGHKS, YYEKEE (reference sequence). The CDR3 sequence is 16 residues long. V gave up 6 bases and J gave up 9 bases, with 25 bases separating them. Written as DNA, the CDR3 is TGTGCCAGCAAGGTTGGGACAAGCGTGGCTAATAGTGAGCAGTTCTTC. Amino acid sequence: CASKVGTSVANSEQFF.

This chain connects TRBV5-6 to TRBJ2-7; 8 nucleotides align to TRBD1. Germline V gives CDR1 SGHDT, CDR2 YYEEEE. The CDR3 has 15 amino acids. The junction had 8 bases not matched to a gene; V was cut back by 6 bases and J by 0 bases. CDR3: CASTWDRISSYEQYF. CDR3 nucleotides: TGTGCCAGCACATGGGACAGGATCAGCTCCTACGAGCAGTACTTC.

V and J are TRBV7-2 and TRBJ2-4; the D gene is possibly TRBD2 (7 bases). The V end lost 5 bases, the J end lost 3 bases, and 14 bases lay between the germline ends. The CDR3 length is 15 residues. The V gene's germline CDR1 is SGHTA and CDR2 FQGNSA. The CDR3: CASSRGEGVKNIQYF. CDR3 in DNA: TGTGCCAGCAGCCGGGGGGAGGGGGTCAAAAACATTCAGTACTTC.